The entry below gives a single TCR beta chain sequence along with its context. The ends lost 7 bases at V and 5 bases at J; junction bases unmatched: 19. CDR1 is LGHDT, CDR2 YNNKEL, per germline (reference sequence). This CDR3 has 17 residues. The data are from a study of control samples from healthy donors and cancer patients. Assay: immunoSEQ multiplex PCR; the TCRdb copy retains only in-frame clones and omits some. The sample records tens of thousands of clones, 79% being singletons. Sequences were obtained from PBMCs. The chain is built from TRBV3-1 (or the pseudogene TRBV3-2) and TRBJ2-5; 7 bases match TRBD2. The sequence was collected from a man aged 55 to 70 with head and neck cancer. The CDR3 spells CASNLQGREVHRETQYF. CDR3 bases: TGTGCCAGCAACCTCCAAGGACGGGAGGTCCACCGGGAGACCCAGTACTTC.